The rows below give T cell receptor beta chains drawn from one sample of a study of blood T cell repertoires in COVID-19. Generated by immunoSEQ multiplex PCR, the TCRdb table keeps only in-frame clones and is missing some. The sample consists of 71,000 or so clones, roughly 80% of them appearing once. Sequences were obtained from peripheral blood. The receptors derive from a man between 65 and 85 years old with acute or convalescent COVID-19. Both conserved end residues are part of each CDR3. A D gene is named only where the DNA matches it firmly. Size is omitted from some rows. Given values are once, few, many or a class for expanded clones.

V gene: TRBV5-1
J gene: TRBJ1-6
clone size: -
D gene: TRBD1
CDR3 DNA: TGCGCCAGCAGCTTAACAGGGGGCCAAGGAGGGTCACCCCTCCACTTT
CDR3 protein: CASSLTGGQGGSPLHF

V gene: TRBV5-8
J gene: TRBJ1-2
clone size: -
D gene: -
CDR3 DNA: TGTGCCAGCAGCTTGGTTGGGGGGACCGCTAACTATGGCTACACCTTC
CDR3 protein: CASSLVGGTANYGYTF

V gene: TRBV29-1
J gene: TRBJ2-3
clone size: once
D gene: TRBD2
CDR3 DNA: TGCAGCGTTGAAGAAACGGGACTAGCGGGAGGGTTGACAGATACGCAGTATTTT
CDR3 protein: CSVEETGLAGGLTDTQYF

V gene: TRBV5-5
J gene: TRBJ2-5
clone size: -
D gene: TRBD1
CDR3 DNA: TGTGCCAGCAGCAGGACAGGGGGCGGATCCCCGGGGGGGGAGACCCAGTACTTC
CDR3 protein: CASSRTGGGSPGGETQYF

V gene: TRBV18
J gene: TRBJ2-1
clone size: many
D gene: TRBD1
CDR3 DNA: TGTGCCAGCTCCCCGCTAGTGGGACAGGGGGGCAATGAGCAGTTCTTC
CDR3 protein: CASSPLVGQGGNEQFF

V gene: TRBV7-3
J gene: TRBJ2-7
clone size: -
D gene: -
CDR3 DNA: TGTGCCAGCAGCTTAAGTGAGAGGCACGAGCAGTACTTC
CDR3 protein: CASSLSERHEQYF

V gene: TRBV2
J gene: TRBJ2-1
clone size: -
D gene: TRBD2
CDR3 DNA: TGTGCCAGCAGTCGGACTAGCGGGAGGGCGACGATCACTGAGCAGTTCTTC
CDR3 protein: CASSRTSGRATITEQFF

V gene: TRBV5-1
J gene: TRBJ2-7
clone size: -
D gene: TRBD1
CDR3 DNA: TGCGCCAGCAGCTTGATACCGGGACAGGGTTTCTACGAGCAGTACTTC
CDR3 protein: CASSLIPGQGFYEQYF

V gene: TRBV5-1
J gene: TRBJ2-7
clone size: -
D gene: -
CDR3 DNA: TGCGCCAGCAGCTTGGCGGCGGTAGGCTACGAGCAGTACTTC
CDR3 protein: CASSLAAVGYEQYF

V gene: TRBV7-8
J gene: TRBJ2-2
clone size: -
D gene: TRBD1
CDR3 DNA: TGTGCCAGCAGCTTAGGAGGGGGCCGACAGACCGGGGAGCTGTTTTTT
CDR3 protein: CASSLGGGRQTGELFF

V gene: TRBV5-1
J gene: TRBJ2-5
clone size: -
D gene: -
CDR3 DNA: TGCGCCAGCAGCTCCCCGGGACTCCAAGAGACCCAGTACTTC
CDR3 protein: CASSSPGLQETQYF

V gene: TRBV19
J gene: TRBJ1-1
clone size: -
D gene: -
CDR3 DNA: TGTGCCAGTAGTATAGATCAGGGTTCCACTGAAGCTTTCTTT
CDR3 protein: CASSIDQGSTEAFF

V gene: TRBV19
J gene: TRBJ1-2
clone size: -
D gene: -
CDR3 DNA: TGTGCCAGTAGTATAGGAGGCTCCGGCTACACCTTC
CDR3 protein: CASSIGGSGYTF

V gene: TRBV7-2
J gene: TRBJ2-7
clone size: once
D gene: -
CDR3 DNA: TGTGCCAGCAGCTTAGTTGCGGGAAACGACGAGCAGTACTTC
CDR3 protein: CASSLVAGNDEQYF

V gene: TRBV28
J gene: TRBJ2-1
clone size: -
D gene: -
CDR3 DNA: TGTGCCACGTATGGAGGGGGGGGCCATGAGCAGTTCTTC
CDR3 protein: CATYGGGGHEQFF

V gene: TRBV5-1
J gene: TRBJ2-3
clone size: -
D gene: TRBD2
CDR3 DNA: TGCGCCAGCAGCAAGGGACTAGCGGGAGCGGGCACAGATACGCAGTATTTT
CDR3 protein: CASSKGLAGAGTDTQYF

V gene: TRBV5-1
J gene: TRBJ1-6
clone size: -
D gene: -
CDR3 DNA: TGCGCCAGCAGCTTGTTTGACGGAGAGAATTCACCCCTCCACTTT
CDR3 protein: CASSLFDGENSPLHF

V gene: TRBV28
J gene: TRBJ1-2
clone size: few
D gene: -
CDR3 DNA: TGTGCCAGCAGTCTAACCCCCTTCGGGGGCTACACCTTC
CDR3 protein: CASSLTPFGGYTF

V gene: TRBV19
J gene: TRBJ1-3
clone size: -
D gene: -
CDR3 DNA: TGTGCCAGCGCCGGGACACTACGGTCTGGAAACACCATATATTTT
CDR3 protein: CASAGTLRSGNTIYF

V gene: TRBV6-1
J gene: TRBJ1-2
clone size: -
D gene: -
CDR3 DNA: TGTGCCAGCAGCCTCGGGATTTACTATGGCTACACCTTC
CDR3 protein: CASSLGIYYGYTF

V gene: TRBV19
J gene: TRBJ2-2
clone size: -
D gene: TRBD2
CDR3 DNA: TGTGCCAGTAGTATCCGGCTAGCGGTTACCGGGGAGCTGTTTTTT
CDR3 protein: CASSIRLAVTGELFF

V gene: TRBV28
J gene: TRBJ1-2
clone size: -
D gene: -
CDR3 DNA: TGTGCCACATTGGGGACTGGGGACTATGGCTACACCTTC
CDR3 protein: CATLGTGDYGYTF

V gene: TRBV5-5
J gene: TRBJ2-3
clone size: -
D gene: -
CDR3 DNA: TGTGCCAGCAGCGCCCGGACTGTCAGCACAGATACGCAGTATTTT
CDR3 protein: CASSARTVSTDTQYF

V gene: TRBV9
J gene: TRBJ1-1
clone size: -
D gene: -
CDR3 DNA: TGTGCCAGCAGACGGACAGAGAACACTGAAGCTTTCTTT
CDR3 protein: CASRRTENTEAFF

V gene: TRBV28
J gene: TRBJ2-3
clone size: -
D gene: TRBD1
CDR3 DNA: TGTGCAGCGAAGGGGACAGGGGGCGAAGATACGCAGTATTTT
CDR3 protein: CAAKGTGGEDTQYF

V gene: TRBV5-1
J gene: TRBJ1-1
clone size: -
D gene: TRBD1
CDR3 DNA: TGCGCCAGCAGCCCCGGGACAGGGGAAGCTTTCTTT
CDR3 protein: CASSPGTGEAFF

V gene: TRBV5-6
J gene: TRBJ2-1
clone size: -
D gene: TRBD1
CDR3 DNA: TGTGCCAGCAGCTTCCCCTCGGGACAGCTTTCCTACAATGAGCAGTTCTTC
CDR3 protein: CASSFPSGQLSYNEQFF

V gene: TRBV9
J gene: TRBJ2-3
clone size: -
D gene: TRBD2
CDR3 DNA: TGTGCCAGCAGCGCACGGACTAGCGGAGTACCAGATACGCAGTATTTT
CDR3 protein: CASSARTSGVPDTQYF

V gene: TRBV4-2
J gene: TRBJ2-1
clone size: -
D gene: -
CDR3 DNA: TGTGCCAGCAGCCAAGAAGTCGGAGGGACGGGCAATGAGCAGTTCTTC
CDR3 protein: CASSQEVGGTGNEQFF

V gene: TRBV29-1
J gene: TRBJ2-7
clone size: once
D gene: -
CDR3 DNA: TGCAGCGTTGGTGGGCAGAAAGACTACGAGCAGTACTTC
CDR3 protein: CSVGGQKDYEQYF

V gene: TRBV6-5
J gene: TRBJ1-1
clone size: -
D gene: -
CDR3 DNA: TGTGCCACGACAGCCTTAACTGACACTGAAGCTTTCTTT
CDR3 protein: CATTALTDTEAFF

V gene: TRBV14
J gene: TRBJ2-7
clone size: -
D gene: TRBD1
CDR3 DNA: TGTGCCAGCAGCCAAGACCGGGACAGGGGGCTTTACGAGCAGTACTTC
CDR3 protein: CASSQDRDRGLYEQYF

V gene: TRBV5-6
J gene: TRBJ1-1
clone size: -
D gene: -
CDR3 DNA: TGTGCCAGCAGCCCGGGAGGGGGTAACATGAACACTGAAGCTTTCTTT
CDR3 protein: CASSPGGGNMNTEAFF

V gene: TRBV30
J gene: TRBJ2-7
clone size: once
D gene: TRBD1
CDR3 DNA: TGTGCCTGGAGTAAGCCCGGGACAGGGAAACTCGAGCAGTACTTC
CDR3 protein: CAWSKPGTGKLEQYF

V gene: TRBV30
J gene: TRBJ2-1
clone size: -
D gene: -
CDR3 DNA: TGTGCCTGTGAGGGCCGGAGGGCCTACAATGAGCAGTTCTTC
CDR3 protein: CACEGRRAYNEQFF

V gene: TRBV10-2
J gene: TRBJ1-1
clone size: -
D gene: -
CDR3 DNA: TGCGCCAGCACCAGGGGCATGAACACTGAAGCTTTCTTT
CDR3 protein: CASTRGMNTEAFF

V gene: TRBV5-4
J gene: TRBJ1-1
clone size: few
D gene: -
CDR3 DNA: TGTGCCAGCAGCTTCAACAGGGCCCATGAAGCTTTCTTT
CDR3 protein: CASSFNRAHEAFF

V gene: TRBV5-1
J gene: TRBJ1-4
clone size: few
D gene: TRBD1
CDR3 DNA: TGCGCCAGCAGTCCTACAGGGGGCATTGAAAAACTGTTTTTT
CDR3 protein: CASSPTGGIEKLFF

V gene: TRBV6-2/TRBV6-3
J gene: TRBJ2-1
clone size: -
D gene: -
CDR3 DNA: TGTGCCAGCAGTGCACCAGGTGGTATTGCCGACAATGAGCAGTTCTTC
CDR3 protein: CASSAPGGIADNEQFF

V gene: TRBV5-8
J gene: TRBJ2-1
clone size: -
D gene: TRBD2
CDR3 DNA: TGTGCCAGCAGCTTGGCTAGCGGGAGGAGTGAGCAGTTCTTC
CDR3 protein: CASSLASGRSEQFF

V gene: TRBV18
J gene: TRBJ2-4
clone size: -
D gene: TRBD1
CDR3 DNA: TGTGCCAGCTCACCGCCCGACAGGGGTATTCAGTACTTC
CDR3 protein: CASSPPDRGIQYF

V gene: TRBV7-2
J gene: TRBJ2-7
clone size: -
D gene: TRBD2
CDR3 DNA: TGTGCCAGCAGCCTTTTTGGGACTAGCGGGATGACCTACGAGCAGTACTTC
CDR3 protein: CASSLFGTSGMTYEQYF

V gene: TRBV5-1
J gene: TRBJ2-3
clone size: -
D gene: TRBD2
CDR3 DNA: TGCGCCAGCAGCTTGGAGACTAGCGGGCGTAGCACAGATACGCAGTATTTT
CDR3 protein: CASSLETSGRSTDTQYF

V gene: TRBV2
J gene: TRBJ1-2
clone size: -
D gene: -
CDR3 DNA: TGTGCCAGCAGTGAAGCGGCCACAGCTTATGGCTACACCTTC
CDR3 protein: CASSEAATAYGYTF

V gene: TRBV27
J gene: TRBJ1-6
clone size: -
D gene: -
CDR3 DNA: TGTGCCAGCAGTCCAAACAGGATTGCAATTGGTAATTCACCCCTCCACTTT
CDR3 protein: CASSPNRIAIGNSPLHF

V gene: TRBV13
J gene: TRBJ2-3
clone size: -
D gene: TRBD2
CDR3 DNA: TGTGCCAGCAGCACACTGGCGGGAGGACGTTACACAGATACGCAGTATTTT
CDR3 protein: CASSTLAGGRYTDTQYF

V gene: TRBV5-4
J gene: TRBJ2-7
clone size: once
D gene: -
CDR3 DNA: TGTGCCAGCAGTTGGGGGGGGCTAGACGAGCAGTACTTC
CDR3 protein: CASSWGGLDEQYF

V gene: TRBV19
J gene: TRBJ2-3
clone size: -
D gene: TRBD1
CDR3 DNA: TGTGCCAGTAGTACCGGGACAGGGATCCTGGGCCACACAGATACGCAGTATTTT
CDR3 protein: CASSTGTGILGHTDTQYF

V gene: TRBV7-2
J gene: TRBJ2-5
clone size: -
D gene: -
CDR3 DNA: TGTGCCAGCAGCTTGGACCAGAGGGTGGAGACCCAGTACTTC
CDR3 protein: CASSLDQRVETQYF

V gene: TRBV20-1
J gene: TRBJ2-4
clone size: -
D gene: TRBD2
CDR3 DNA: TGCAGTGCTAGTGCACTAGCGGGAGGGCCAATAAACATTCAGTACTTC
CDR3 protein: CSASALAGGPINIQYF

V gene: TRBV7-6
J gene: TRBJ2-7
clone size: once
D gene: TRBD2
CDR3 DNA: TGTGCCAGCAGCTTAGAAGGGTGGCTAGCGGGAGGAGCGGTCTACGAGCAGTACTTC
CDR3 protein: CASSLEGWLAGGAVYEQYF

V gene: TRBV5-1
J gene: TRBJ1-1
clone size: -
D gene: -
CDR3 DNA: TGCGCCAGCAGCCTGGTCGACAGATTGAACACTGAAGCTTTCTTT
CDR3 protein: CASSLVDRLNTEAFF

V gene: TRBV21-1
J gene: TRBJ2-7
clone size: -
D gene: -
CDR3 DNA: TGTGCCAGCAGCCTGGGACTAGCGGGACCCCACCCCTGCGAGCAGTACTTC
CDR3 protein: CASSLGLAGPHPCEQYF